The clone carrying this TCR beta chain was seen repeatedly, ten times or more. Antigen unknown. V lost 4 bases to trimming and J lost 4 bases, with 14 bases between them. The length of the CDR3 is 15 residues. Generation of TCR beta libraries employed quantitative 5'-RACE incorporating molecular barcodes. TCRdb re-called the 5' RACE reads through MiXCR, storing one row per CDR3 protein. The table has about 220,000 distinct CDR3 sequences, about 7% seen once; the top ten hold about 14%. The data originate from a study of CD8 T cells in ankylosing spondylitis. Study-level findings and limits: Blood of patients with ankylosing spondylitis appeared to be characterized by a TCR beta motif of seven or eight highly homologous variants. Both synovial fluid and blood in reactive arthritis had previously been reported to carry some motif variants.

J is TRBJ1-3 and V is TRBV12-3 or TRBV12-4; TRBD1 might be the D (5 bases). The sample was blood, either unsorted or a sorted T cell fraction (not recorded which). This TCR came from a male donor with ankylosing spondylitis. The CDR3 DNA reads as TGTGCCAGCAGTTCCCCCGAGGGGCCAGGAAACACCATATATTTT. Translated: CASSSPEGPGNTIYF.